This T cell receptor beta chain was documented in a study of CD8+ T cells in alopecia areata (dated by TCRdb to 2016 to 2018). In terms of the full investigation: The treated patients took part in an open-label pilot trial in which moderate-to-severe alopecia areata was treated with oral tofacitinib at 5 to 10 mg twice daily. RNA came from the PAXgene miRNA kit for fixed scalp, the miRNeasy kit for PBMCs, and the RNeasy kit for mouse skin. To study T cell clonal expansion in alopecia areata, the researchers applied high-throughput TCRbeta sequencing to both the C3H/HeJ mouse model and human patients. Clonality in the scalp was compared among normal scalp (n=4), patchy alopecia areata scalp (n=8), and alopecia totalis/universalis scalp (n=8). Tofacitinib was given for 6 to 18 months, followed by 6 months of follow-up off drug to assess delayed response and recurrence. Scalp tissue and sorted CD4+ and CD8+ peripheral blood T cells from patchy and totalis/universalis alopecia areata patients and from healthy controls were covered by human TCRbeta sequencing. TCRbeta CDR3 regions were amplified by immunoSEQ multiplex PCR with 35 Vbeta forward and 13 Jbeta reverse primers. Patients on tofacitinib were biopsied at baseline and after 4 and 24 weeks of treatment, and several of the patients also had a later scalp biopsy. The paper as a whole reports these results and caveats: Unlike mouse skin, where gammadelta T cells dominate, normal human skin contains resident alphabeta T cells that get sequenced too, which complicates analysis of the scalp TCR repertoire. Shared TCR sequences between patients were less evident than in mice, which may be partly attributable to HLA diversity in the patient population. Compared with normal scalp, lesional scalp had higher clonality and more expanded CD8+ clones, particularly in alopecia totalis/universalis, a pattern that suggests antigenic drive.

The library relied on the immunoSEQ multiplex PCR assay. RNA was extracted from all samples and reverse transcribed into cDNA as template for TCR sequencing. SuperScript III was used for first-strand cDNA synthesis, primed with a 2:1 mix of oligo-dT and random hexamers. Amplification bias was assessed with a synthetic immune receptor repertoire, and residual bias was removed computationally. The original pipeline was this. Raw reads were preprocessed to remove errors, and CDR3 was defined according to IMGT conventions as the region from the conserved cysteine to phenylalanine. Clonality was calculated as 1 minus Shannon entropy normalized by log2 of the number of productive unique TCRs. Whether each scalp clone was CD4 or CD8 was inferred by checking scalp TCRbeta sequences against the CD4 and CD8 repertoires from sorted blood. As stored in TCRdb, this immuneACCESS dataset retains in-frame rearrangements with V and J assigned. A fraction of the clones does not appear; measured against another copy, unresolved V genes explain less than half of the discrepancy, and the remainder lacks a known reason. The DNA was the basis for D and trimming; V, J and clone size are from that table. Here the sample has about 12,000 clones; more than 50% occur a single time. Clones ranked in the top ten supply approximately 12% of the sample.

Lesional scalp punch biopsies and peripheral blood were collected from alopecia areata patients. Human scalp biopsies went straight into PAXgene tissue containers for immediate fixation. The CDR3 covers 13 residues, taking in both the cysteine and the phenylalanine. The kept DNA is CDR3 alone, 39 bases in frame from the first base. The germline ends are 15 bases apart after V is trimmed by 6 bases and J by 6 bases. In the germline V gene, CDR1 corresponds to SGHRS and CDR2 to YFSETQ. This clone has only a few counts. This receptor's antigen is unknown. Base qualities are not at hand, and no much larger clone is one base apart.

The sequence links TRBV5-1 to TRBJ1-2; possibly the D gene is TRBD1, per 6 matching bases. Sequenced material: skin. This sequence originates from a human donor with alopecia areata. The DNA is TGCGCCAGCACAGGACAGACAAGCCATGGCTACACCTTC. Translated, it gives CASTGQTSHGYTF.